Listed below are T cell receptor beta chains from one sample, sequenced in a study of OX40 agonist ivuxolimab in advanced cancers. Libraries were prepared by immunoSEQ multiplex PCR; TCRdb keeps only in-frame clonotypes and omits some of them. The profile shows 71,000 or so clones, about 88% of them singletons. The starting material was CD4+ or CD8+ T cells sorted from blood, obtained in a trial of the OX40 agonist ivuxolimab. Receptors were obtained from an adult with an advanced solid tumor such as melanoma, head and neck, liver or kidney cancer. Each CDR3 is given with its conserved first and last residue. A D gene is named only where the DNA matches it firmly. Only part of the rows carry a size: once, few, many, or a class if the clone is expanded.

CDR3 length: 14
V gene: TRBV7-2
D gene: TRBD1
clone size: NA
J gene: TRBJ1-2
CDR3 DNA: TGTGCCAGCAGCCTACGGAGGGGGCGAGATGGCTACACCTTC
CDR3 protein: CASSLRRGRDGYTF

CDR3 length: 14
V gene: TRBV10-3
D gene: NA
clone size: NA
J gene: TRBJ1-5
CDR3 DNA: TGTGCCATCAGGGACGGACAGTCCAATCAGCCCCAGCATTTT
CDR3 protein: CAIRDGQSNQPQHF

CDR3 length: 15
V gene: TRBV9
D gene: NA
clone size: once
J gene: TRBJ1-2
CDR3 DNA: TGTGCCAGCAGCGTCTCGGGACTACCGAAGTATGGCTACACCTTC
CDR3 protein: CASSVSGLPKYGYTF

CDR3 length: 13
V gene: TRBV25-1
D gene: NA
clone size: NA
J gene: TRBJ2-1
CDR3 DNA: TGTGCCAGCAGTGAACGGTTCTACAATGAGCAGTTCTTC
CDR3 protein: CASSERFYNEQFF

CDR3 length: 16
V gene: TRBV18
D gene: TRBD2
clone size: once
J gene: TRBJ2-1
CDR3 DNA: TGTGCCAGCTCACGGAGATCTAGCGGATCCTACAATGAGCAGTTCTTC
CDR3 protein: CASSRRSSGSYNEQFF

CDR3 length: 16
V gene: TRBV5-1
D gene: NA
clone size: NA
J gene: TRBJ2-7
CDR3 DNA: TGCGCCAGCAGCTTGGGGCACAGGACAACTAATTACGAGCAGTACTTC
CDR3 protein: CASSLGHRTTNYEQYF

CDR3 length: 15
V gene: TRBV5-4
D gene: NA
clone size: NA
J gene: TRBJ1-4
CDR3 DNA: TGTGCCAGCAGCTTGGAACAGTCTCAAGAGGAAAAACTGTTTTTT
CDR3 protein: CASSLEQSQEEKLFF

CDR3 length: 15
V gene: TRBV28
D gene: NA
clone size: NA
J gene: TRBJ2-5
CDR3 DNA: TGTGCCAGCAGCCCATGGGTGGGCCAGAGGGAGACCCAGTACTTC
CDR3 protein: CASSPWVGQRETQYF

CDR3 length: 15
V gene: TRBV19
D gene: NA
clone size: NA
J gene: TRBJ1-1
CDR3 DNA: TGTGCCAGTAGATGGGAGGAGGCGGGAAGCACTGAAGCTTTCTTT
CDR3 protein: CASRWEEAGSTEAFF

CDR3 length: 16
V gene: TRBV18
D gene: NA
clone size: NA
J gene: TRBJ1-3
CDR3 DNA: TGTGCCAGCTCACCTAAGTCGGGGCTAGATGGAAACACCATATATTTT
CDR3 protein: CASSPKSGLDGNTIYF

CDR3 length: 14
V gene: TRBV12-5
D gene: TRBD2
clone size: once
J gene: TRBJ2-1
CDR3 DNA: TGTGCTAGTGGCCTTACTAGCGGGAAAGATGAGCAGTTCTTC
CDR3 protein: CASGLTSGKDEQFF

CDR3 length: 13
V gene: TRBV7-3
D gene: NA
clone size: NA
J gene: TRBJ1-2
CDR3 DNA: TGTGCCAGCAGCCACAGGGAAGGCGATGGCTACACCTTC
CDR3 protein: CASSHREGDGYTF

CDR3 length: 14
V gene: TRBV10-3
D gene: NA
clone size: NA
J gene: TRBJ2-1
CDR3 DNA: TGTGCCATCAGTTCCTCGACTGGATACAATGAGCAGTTCTTC
CDR3 protein: CAISSSTGYNEQFF

CDR3 length: 14
V gene: TRBV30
D gene: NA
clone size: NA
J gene: TRBJ1-6
CDR3 DNA: TGTGCCTGGAGTGGAGGGTCCAATAATTCACCCCTCCACTTT
CDR3 protein: CAWSGGSNNSPLHF

CDR3 length: 14
V gene: TRBV11-3
D gene: NA
clone size: NA
J gene: TRBJ2-3
CDR3 DNA: TGTGCCAGCAGCTTAGGCGGGATAAGGGATACGCAGTATTTT
CDR3 protein: CASSLGGIRDTQYF

CDR3 length: 15
V gene: TRBV5-4
D gene: NA
clone size: few
J gene: TRBJ2-6
CDR3 DNA: TGTGCCAGCAGCTTGAGGATCTCTGGGGCCAACGTCCTGACTTTC
CDR3 protein: CASSLRISGANVLTF

CDR3 length: 13
V gene: TRBV6-6
D gene: NA
clone size: NA
J gene: TRBJ2-2
CDR3 DNA: TGTGCCAGCAGTTACTCGTCCACCGGGGAGCTGTTTTTT
CDR3 protein: CASSYSSTGELFF

CDR3 length: 15
V gene: TRBV19
D gene: TRBD1
clone size: NA
J gene: TRBJ2-7
CDR3 DNA: TGTGCCAGTAGTATTAAACCGGGACAGGGGTACGAGCAGTACTTC
CDR3 protein: CASSIKPGQGYEQYF

CDR3 length: 15
V gene: TRBV5-4
D gene: NA
clone size: NA
J gene: TRBJ2-2
CDR3 DNA: TGTGCCAGCAGCTCCCGGGACATCGGTACCGGGGAGCTGTTTTTT
CDR3 protein: CASSSRDIGTGELFF

CDR3 length: 13
V gene: TRBV28
D gene: NA
clone size: few
J gene: TRBJ2-7
CDR3 DNA: TGTGCCACCTCCGGGTATACGACCTACGAGCAGTACTTC
CDR3 protein: CATSGYTTYEQYF

CDR3 length: 12
V gene: TRBV7-9
D gene: NA
clone size: few
J gene: TRBJ2-7
CDR3 DNA: TGTGCCAGCAGCTTACAGAGCGACGAGCAGTACTTC
CDR3 protein: CASSLQSDEQYF

CDR3 length: 14
V gene: TRBV18
D gene: TRBD1
clone size: NA
J gene: TRBJ2-7
CDR3 DNA: TGTGCCAGCTCACCCCGGGACAGGGGTAACGAGCAGTACTTC
CDR3 protein: CASSPRDRGNEQYF

CDR3 length: 14
V gene: TRBV6-5
D gene: TRBD1
clone size: NA
J gene: TRBJ1-2
CDR3 DNA: TGTGCCAGCAGTTCCCGGGACAGGGGGCCCCGCTACACCTTC
CDR3 protein: CASSSRDRGPRYTF

CDR3 length: 16
V gene: TRBV7-2
D gene: TRBD2
clone size: NA
J gene: TRBJ2-3
CDR3 DNA: TGTGCCAGCAGCCAAAAAACTAGCGGGATAAGAGATACGCAGTATTTT
CDR3 protein: CASSQKTSGIRDTQYF

CDR3 length: 16
V gene: TRBV27
D gene: NA
clone size: NA
J gene: TRBJ2-7
CDR3 DNA: TGTGCCAGCACCTTAACTCCGGGACAACCCTCCTACGAGCAGTACTTC
CDR3 protein: CASTLTPGQPSYEQYF

CDR3 length: 15
V gene: TRBV5-8
D gene: TRBD1
clone size: few
J gene: TRBJ1-5
CDR3 DNA: TGTGCCAGCTCCCCGTTCTGGGACAGTGAACAGCCCCAGCATTTT
CDR3 protein: CASSPFWDSEQPQHF

CDR3 length: 13
V gene: TRBV7-2
D gene: NA
clone size: NA
J gene: TRBJ2-6
CDR3 DNA: TGTGCCAGCAGCGGCGGTGGGGCCAACGTCCTGACTTTC
CDR3 protein: CASSGGGANVLTF

CDR3 length: 13
V gene: TRBV7-2
D gene: TRBD1
clone size: NA
J gene: TRBJ1-2
CDR3 DNA: TGTGCCAGCAGCCAGGACAGGGGAAGTGGCTACACCTTC
CDR3 protein: CASSQDRGSGYTF

CDR3 length: 14
V gene: TRBV6-5
D gene: TRBD1
clone size: NA
J gene: TRBJ1-1
CDR3 DNA: TGTGCCAGCAGTTACTTGGGACAGGGGGCTGAAGCTTTCTTT
CDR3 protein: CASSYLGQGAEAFF

CDR3 length: 11
V gene: TRBV6-6
D gene: TRBD1
clone size: NA
J gene: TRBJ1-5
CDR3 DNA: TGTGCCAGCACCCTCGGACAGGCCCAGCATTTT
CDR3 protein: CASTLGQAQHF

CDR3 length: 14
V gene: TRBV9
D gene: NA
clone size: NA
J gene: TRBJ2-1
CDR3 DNA: TGTGCCAGCAGCGTAGGGGACGTACACAATGAGCAGTTCTTC
CDR3 protein: CASSVGDVHNEQFF

CDR3 length: 15
V gene: TRBV27
D gene: TRBD2
clone size: NA
J gene: TRBJ2-1
CDR3 DNA: TGTGCCAGCAGTCTAGGACTAGCGGGGTACAATGAGCAGTTCTTC
CDR3 protein: CASSLGLAGYNEQFF

CDR3 length: 14
V gene: TRBV28
D gene: TRBD1
clone size: NA
J gene: TRBJ2-3
CDR3 DNA: TGTGCCAGCAGTTTAAACAGGGGCCCTGGTACGCAGTATTTT
CDR3 protein: CASSLNRGPGTQYF

CDR3 length: 13
V gene: TRBV6-1
D gene: NA
clone size: NA
J gene: TRBJ2-2
CDR3 DNA: TGTGCCAGCAACAGGGACCGATCCGGGGAGCTGTTTTTT
CDR3 protein: CASNRDRSGELFF

CDR3 length: 17
V gene: TRBV7-8
D gene: TRBD2
clone size: NA
J gene: TRBJ2-1
CDR3 DNA: TGTGCCAGCAGCTTATTAAGGCTAGCGGGAGCCTACAATGAGCAGTTCTTC
CDR3 protein: CASSLLRLAGAYNEQFF

CDR3 length: 15
V gene: TRBV30
D gene: TRBD1
clone size: NA
J gene: TRBJ2-5
CDR3 DNA: TGTGCCTGGAGTGGACAGGGGGAAACGGGGGAGACCCAGTACTTC
CDR3 protein: CAWSGQGETGETQYF

CDR3 length: 16
V gene: TRBV28
D gene: NA
clone size: NA
J gene: TRBJ2-2
CDR3 DNA: TGTGCCAGCAGTTCCGCCACCATAGCCGGCACCGGGGAGCTGTTTTTT
CDR3 protein: CASSSATIAGTGELFF

CDR3 length: 16
V gene: TRBV28
D gene: TRBD2
clone size: NA
J gene: TRBJ2-5
CDR3 DNA: TGTGCCAGCAGTTTCATCCGACTAGCGGATTTGGAGACCCAGTACTTC
CDR3 protein: CASSFIRLADLETQYF

CDR3 length: 15
V gene: TRBV27
D gene: TRBD1
clone size: few
J gene: TRBJ1-2
CDR3 DNA: TGTGCCAGCAGTCCCTTATTACAGGGGACCTATGGCTACACCTTC
CDR3 protein: CASSPLLQGTYGYTF

CDR3 length: 14
V gene: TRBV7-9
D gene: NA
clone size: NA
J gene: TRBJ2-1
CDR3 DNA: TGTGCCAGCAGCTTAGAACGGGGACAAGATGAGCAGTTCTTC
CDR3 protein: CASSLERGQDEQFF